Presented here are 6 T cell receptor beta chains from one specimen sequenced in a study of blood T cell repertoires in COVID-19 (dated by TCRdb to about 2020). Library creation used the immunoSEQ multiplex PCR assay. Sourced from immuneACCESS, this table was stored by TCRdb with only in-frame sequences that have V and J called. A share of the clones is absent; for the studies checked, an unresolved V gene accounts for under half, and the remainder has no known explanation. This sample has around 80,000 clones in its table, and 70% to 90% of those were observed once. Together, the top ten hold 4.8% of the sample. Sequencing input: peripheral blood. The receptors here all came from a woman of 80 years or more with active or convalescent COVID-19.

The chain uses TRBV18 and TRBJ2-1, with TRBD2 as a possible D gene (6 bases). CDR1 KGHSH and CDR2 LQKENI come from the germline V gene. The CDR3 covers 16 residues. Trimming removed 3 bases from V and 7 bases from J, with 19 bases in between. The CDR3, as DNA: TGTGCCAGCTCACCGAATAGGAGGGAGTCCACGAATGAGCAGTTCTTC. Amino acid sequence: CASSPNRRESTNEQFF.

V and J are TRBV12-5 and TRBJ1-4, with TRBD1 as a possible D gene (5 bases). Trimming removed 1 base from V and 8 bases from J, with 5 bases in between. From germline, CDR1 is LGHNT and CDR2 FRNRAP. The CDR3 loop spans 12 amino acids. As DNA, the CDR3 is TGTGCTAGTGGTTTGGAGGGGGAAAAACTGTTTTTT. Translating it yields CASGLEGEKLFF. Complete variable domain (other parts from reference TRBV12-5 and TRBJ1-4): DARVTQTPRHKVTEMGQEVTMRCQPILGHNTVFWYRQTMMQGLELLAYFRNRAPLDDSGMPKDRFSAEMPDATLATLKIQPSEPRDSAVYFCASGLEGEKLFFGSGTQLSVL.

This rearrangement joins TRBV13 to TRBJ1-2, with 8 bases identical to TRBD1. The V gene's germline CDR1 is PRHDT and CDR2 FYEKMQ (reference sequence). The J segment lost 8 bases and the V segment lost 3 bases, leaving 5 bases of the junction unmatched. This CDR3 is 13 amino acids long. The CDR3 loop reads CASSFGQGGGYTF. CDR3 sequence (DNA): TGTGCCAGCAGCTTCGGACAGGGTGGGGGCTACACCTTC.

This chain uses TRBV5-1 with TRBJ2-3; possible D gene TRBD2, 6 bases. This CDR3 spans 16 amino acids. The germline V gene has CDR1 SGHRS and CDR2 YFSETQ. Between the trimmed V and J ends, which lost 0 bases and 3 bases, there was a span of 14 bases. Here the CDR3 reads CASSLARAAGTDTQYF. As DNA, the CDR3 is TGCGCCAGCAGCTTGGCGAGGGCGGCGGGGACAGATACGCAGTATTTT.

The chain has TRBV5-1 and TRBJ2-1; 16 bases are a match to TRBD2. This CDR3 is built from 18 residues. Germline CDR1 SGHRS, CDR2 YFSETQ. The V gene end was trimmed by 4 bases and the J gene end by 4 bases; junction bases not matched to a gene: 8. CDR3 in amino acids: CASSRGLAGGLWYNEQFF. CDR3 nucleotides: TGCGCCAGCAGCCGGGGACTAGCGGGAGGGCTGTGGTACAATGAGCAGTTCTTC.

The chain has TRBV13 and TRBJ1-1, with D unclear. Deletions cut 4 bases from V and 1 base from J, with 16 bases between. This CDR3 contains 16 residues. CDR1 and CDR2 from the germline V gene are PRHDT and FYEKMQ (reference sequence). The CDR3 nucleotides are TGTGCCAGCAGCTCCCATTTTGGGCTGGAGAACACTGAAGCTTTCTTT. Its translation is CASSSHFGLENTEAFF.